The clone carrying this T cell receptor beta chain has more than one count but fewer than ten. In building TCR beta libraries, iRepertoire HTBI primers were used together with Arm-PCR of CDR3 regions. A single record per CDR3 protein comes from TCRdb applying MiXCR to the multiplex PCR reads. The sample shows 420,000 or so distinct CDR3 sequences, around 15% of them seen only once. The length of the CDR3 is 13 residues. Per germline, CDR1 LNHDA and CDR2 SQIVND (reference sequence). Deletions cut 10 bases from V and 1 base from J, with 13 bases between. The data were taken from a study of regulatory T cells in long-lasting Graves disease. Described time point: newly diagnosed GD, antithyroid drugs for less than 3 months. After RNA was extracted from PBMCs, the TCR library was made from it. The sample was also linked to a second study, of T cells in Graves' hyperthyroidism and ophthalmopathy. That source adds: Stable hyperthyroidism was told apart from ophthalmopathy by a model built on 13 V-J features. Ophthalmopathy got predicted by the model a median approximately 6.4 months before its onset.

The rearrangement joins TRBV19 to TRBJ1-1, with a weak D call TRBD1 (5 bases). The source was peripheral blood mononuclear cells (PBMCs), collected at new diagnosis, from a patient treated with antithyroid drugs. The TCR originated in a woman younger than 35 with Graves disease. The CDR3 coding sequence is TGTGCCACCAGACCAGACAGGAACACTGAAGCTTTCTTT. Its protein is CATRPDRNTEAFF.